This TCR beta chain was identified in a study of blood T cell repertoires in COVID-19. Whole-study context: Samples came from the United States, Italy and Spain, spanning acute and convalescent COVID-19. T cells, B-cell-depleted T cells, or PBMCs provided the cDNA or gDNA that served as material.

Source study methods: Cell counts per sample came from amplifying reference gene primers. The data were produced by immunoSEQ multiplex PCR, yet TCRdb's version contains in-frame clones alone and is incomplete. That table furnishes V, J and clone size, whereas the DNA furnished D and trimming. Found here are about 170,000 clones, around 83% of them singletons; the top ten hold roughly 7.3%. The CDR3 consists of 15 residues. V was clipped by 1 base and J by 6 bases, with 14 bases between them. Germline V lookup: CDR1 SGHAT, CDR2 FQNNGV. This rearrangement joins TRBV11-2 to TRBJ2-3, with D maybe TRBD1 (5 bases). What was sequenced was peripheral blood. This receptor was obtained from a woman aged 80 or older in a cohort sampled during active or convalescent COVID-19. For the CDR3, the DNA is TGTGCCAGCAGCTTAGTGGCTGGCAGGGTGGATACGCAGTATTTT. Translating it yields CASSLVAGRVDTQYF.